This T cell receptor (beta chain) was retrieved from a study of cytomegalovirus exposure and HLA in healthy donors. V shed 1 base and J shed 4 bases, with 14 bases lying between them. The CDR3 is 15 amino acids. CDR1 and CDR2 from the germline V gene are SGHRS and YFSETQ. On this clone itself: Antigen: not known.

Study findings and constraints: Analyzed later, most CMV-associated TCR beta chains appeared HLA-restricted. One cluster of highly shared sequence variants probably arose as a sequencing artifact.

The PCR used 60 Vbeta and 13 Jbeta primers. Produced via immunoSEQ multiplex PCR; TCRdb's table is partial and in-frame only. The table has some 170,000 clones, just under 80% seen once. The chain recombines TRBV5-1 with TRBJ1-2; D is perhaps TRBD1 (6 bases). The source of this sequence is a man in his late teens or twenties in good health and CMV-seropositive. The specimen was PBMCs. CDR3 residues: CASSLSPGAGYGYTF. CDR3 nucleotides: TGCGCCAGCAGCTTGTCTCCAGGGGCCGGCTATGGCTACACCTTC.